This TCR beta chain was profiled in a study of blood T cell dynamics during melanoma immunotherapy (TCRdb year 2020). Regarding the complete study: The patients had metastatic melanoma and were given first-line pembrolizumab or nivolumab plus ipilimumab as standard of care in the United Kingdom. To find early correlates of response, peripheral T cell receptor repertoires were profiled in metastatic melanoma patients before and after one cycle of checkpoint inhibitor therapy. A training cohort was formed from consecutive patients, and a further independent group of patients from the same centre was pooled into an external validation set.

The germline V gene provides CDR1 SGHTA and CDR2 FQGTGA. V is cut by 3 bases and J by 6 bases, and the space between the germline ends is 8 bases. Including cysteine and phenylalanine, the CDR3 has 13 amino acids. Only the CDR3 portion is preserved as DNA: 39 bases, with reading frame beginning at the first base. For every bulk PBMC sample, a fixed 350 ng of DNA was loaded. TCR beta CDR3 sequences were amplified from genomic DNA using the immunoSEQ TCRb Assay kit according to manufacturer instructions. The KAPA Library Quantification Kit for Illumina platforms was used to quantify pooled libraries by qPCR. Pooled libraries were clustered at roughly 0.6-1.2 pM and sequenced on an Illumina NextSeq 500. Per the authors' processing: Analysis of the TCR data relied on immunoSEQ ANALYZER and the R LymphoSeq package. A rearrangement efficiency score was calculated as productive divided by the sum of productive and non-productive CDR3 sequences. Clonality was measured with the Gini coefficient and diversity with the Renyi index at alpha=1, compared pairwise between timepoints within each patient. Clonal relatedness, based on an edit distance of 3, and repertoire similarity, based on the Bhattacharyya coefficient, were both computed in LymphoSeq. To classify response, a linear discriminant analysis based on week-3 changes in clonality and diversity was built with the R MASS and caret packages. TCRdb holds this immuneACCESS table with in-frame rearrangements only. Some clones are missing; in checked studies, unresolved V genes explain under half, and the rest has no known cause. The DNA gave D and trimming, while V, J and clone size come from that table. For this sample the table gives fewer than 9,500 clones, of which more than 75% were detected only once. The ten top clones hold around 5% of the sample.

About this clone: Its cognate antigen has yet to be identified. No base quality values were provided; no much bigger clone lies one nucleotide off.

Overall study results and their limits: The relatively small sample size was recognized as a factor that could limit how well the results generalize. The study could not determine whether the T cell clones driving repertoire changes were melanoma-specific or reflected general immune activation. Unlike progressors, patients who went on to achieve disease control showed a bifurcated reorganization of the PBMC repertoire at W3, with either increased clonality or increased diversity.

The time point label of this sample denotes: week 3, after first cycle of checkpoint inhibitor. Blood was sampled before treatment (T0) and at week 3 (W3), after the first cycle of checkpoint blockade. Except for a couple of patients with rapid clinical progression, response was assessed 12 weeks after the first infusion by RECIST 1.1; disease control meant complete response, partial response or stable disease. Patients were excluded for prior systemic cancer treatment, concomitant immunosuppressant therapy or synchronous other active malignancies. TCR beta was sequenced in both bulk PBMC and plasma cell-free DNA in order to track circulating cells as well as T cell turnover. PBMC were isolated from blood with Lymphoprep and SepMate tubes, followed by red cell lysis. QIAamp DNA Blood Mini kits were used to extract DNA from PBMC and sorted T cell subsets.

The sequences come from blood, collected from a patient treated with checkpoint blockade. In this chain, TRBV7-3 is recombined with TRBJ2-2, with TRBD1 tentatively as D gene (5 bases match). This clonotype originated in a human donor with melanoma. CDR3 protein: CASSLDTAGELFF. The DNA reads as follows: TGTGCCAGCAGCTTGGACACGGCCGGGGAGCTGTTTTTT. Extended through the reference TRBV7-3 and TRBJ2-2 proteins, this CDR3 yields the full variable domain: GAGVSQTPSNKVTEKGKYVELRCDPISGHTALYWYRQSLGQGPEFLIYFQGTGAADDSGLPNDRFFAVRPEGSVSTLKIQRTERGDSAVYLCASSLDTAGELFFGEGSRLTVL.